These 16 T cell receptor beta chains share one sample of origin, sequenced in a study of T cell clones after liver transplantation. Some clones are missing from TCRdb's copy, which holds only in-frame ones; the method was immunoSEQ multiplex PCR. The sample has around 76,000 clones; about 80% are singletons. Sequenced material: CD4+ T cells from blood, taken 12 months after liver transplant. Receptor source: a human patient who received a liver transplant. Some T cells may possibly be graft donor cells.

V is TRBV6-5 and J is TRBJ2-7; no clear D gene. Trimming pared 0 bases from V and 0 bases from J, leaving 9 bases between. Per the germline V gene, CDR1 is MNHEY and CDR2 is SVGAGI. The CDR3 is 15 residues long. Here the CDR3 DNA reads TGTGCCAGCAGTTACTCTCAGGCCCACTCCTACGAGCAGTACTTC. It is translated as CASSYSQAHSYEQYF.

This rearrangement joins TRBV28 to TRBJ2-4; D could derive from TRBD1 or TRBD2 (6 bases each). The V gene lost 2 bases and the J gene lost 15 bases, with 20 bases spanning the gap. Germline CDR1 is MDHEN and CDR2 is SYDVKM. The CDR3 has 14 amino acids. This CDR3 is CASSLRGGGPLTYF. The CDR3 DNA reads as TGTGCCAGCAGTTTACGAGGAGGGGGACCTCTTACGTACTTC.

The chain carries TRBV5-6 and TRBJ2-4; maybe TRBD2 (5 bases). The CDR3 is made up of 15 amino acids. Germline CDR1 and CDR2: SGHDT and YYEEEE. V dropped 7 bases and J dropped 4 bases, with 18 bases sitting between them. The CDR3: CASAPLGPGKNIQYF. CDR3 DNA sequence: TGTGCCAGCGCACCTCTCGGTCCGGGGAAAAACATTCAGTACTTC. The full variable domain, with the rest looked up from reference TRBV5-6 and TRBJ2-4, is DAGVTQSPTHLIKTRGQQVTLRCSPKSGHDTVSWYQQALGQGPQFIFQYYEEEERQRGNFPDRFSGHQFPNYSSELNVNALLLGDSALYLCASAPLGPGKNIQYFGAGTRLSVL.

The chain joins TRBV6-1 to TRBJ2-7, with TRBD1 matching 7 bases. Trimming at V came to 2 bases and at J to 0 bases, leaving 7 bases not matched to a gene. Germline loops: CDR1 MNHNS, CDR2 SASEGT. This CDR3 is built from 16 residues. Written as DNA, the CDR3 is TGTGCCAGCAGTGAACCGACAGGGTTCTCCTCCTACGAGCAGTACTTC. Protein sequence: CASSEPTGFSSYEQYF.

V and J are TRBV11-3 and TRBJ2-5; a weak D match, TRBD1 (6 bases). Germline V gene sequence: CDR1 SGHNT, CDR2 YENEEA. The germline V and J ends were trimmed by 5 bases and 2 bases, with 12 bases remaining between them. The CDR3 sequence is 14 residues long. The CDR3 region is CASSPITGQETQYF. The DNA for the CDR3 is TGTGCCAGCAGCCCTATAACAGGGCAAGAGACCCAGTACTTC.

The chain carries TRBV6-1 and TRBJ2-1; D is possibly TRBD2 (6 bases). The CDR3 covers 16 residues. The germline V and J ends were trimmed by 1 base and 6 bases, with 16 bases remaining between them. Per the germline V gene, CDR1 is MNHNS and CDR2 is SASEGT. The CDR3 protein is CASSEGPDYPSNEQFF. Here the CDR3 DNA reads TGTGCCAGCAGTGAAGGGCCGGACTACCCCTCCAATGAGCAGTTCTTC.

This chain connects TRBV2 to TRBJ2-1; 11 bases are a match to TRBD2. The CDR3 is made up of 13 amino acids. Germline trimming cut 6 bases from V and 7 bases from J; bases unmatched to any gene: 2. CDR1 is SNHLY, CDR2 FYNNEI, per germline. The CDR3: CASSGTSGNEQFF. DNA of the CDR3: TGTGCCAGCAGCGGGACTAGCGGAAATGAGCAGTTCTTC.

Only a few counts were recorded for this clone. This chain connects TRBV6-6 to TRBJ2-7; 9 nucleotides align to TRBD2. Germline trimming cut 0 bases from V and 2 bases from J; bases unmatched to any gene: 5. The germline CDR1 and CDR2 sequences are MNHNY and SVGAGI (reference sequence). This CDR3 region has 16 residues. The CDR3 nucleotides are TGTGCCAGCAGTTACTCCGCGGGAGGGAGGACCTACGAGCAGTACTTC. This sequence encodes CASSYSAGGRTYEQYF.

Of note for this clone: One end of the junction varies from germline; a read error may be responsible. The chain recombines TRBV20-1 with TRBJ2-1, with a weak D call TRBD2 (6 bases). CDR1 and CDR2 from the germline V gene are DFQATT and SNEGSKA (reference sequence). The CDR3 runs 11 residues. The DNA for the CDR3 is TGCAGTGCTAGAGGGCCGGGACTCGGGGTCTTC. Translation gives CSARGPGLGVF.

CDR3 loop: CASSQDDQGNGEQFF. The DNA for the CDR3 is TGTGCCAGCAGCCAAGATGATCAGGGTAACGGTGAGCAGTTCTTC. V is TRBV4-2 and J is TRBJ2-1, with D possibly TRBD1 on 5 matching bases. The CDR3 totals 15 residues. Trimming pared 0 bases from V and 9 bases from J, leaving 15 bases between. CDR1 LGHNA and CDR2 YNFKEQ come from the germline V gene.

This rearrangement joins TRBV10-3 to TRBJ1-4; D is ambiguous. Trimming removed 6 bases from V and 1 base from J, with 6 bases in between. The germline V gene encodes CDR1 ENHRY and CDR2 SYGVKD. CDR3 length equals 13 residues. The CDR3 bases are TGTGCCATCAGCCCAGAAACTAATGAAAAACTGTTTTTT. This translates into CAISPETNEKLFF.

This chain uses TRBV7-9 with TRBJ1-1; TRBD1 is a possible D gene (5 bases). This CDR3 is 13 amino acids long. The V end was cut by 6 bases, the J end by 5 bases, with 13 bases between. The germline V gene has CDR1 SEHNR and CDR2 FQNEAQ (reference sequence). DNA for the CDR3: TGTGCCAGCAGGGAGATCGGGGGAACTGAAGCTTTCTTT. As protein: CASREIGGTEAFF.

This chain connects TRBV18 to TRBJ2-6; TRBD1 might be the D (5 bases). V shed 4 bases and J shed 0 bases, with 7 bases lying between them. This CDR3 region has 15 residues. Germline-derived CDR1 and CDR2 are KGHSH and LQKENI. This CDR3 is CASSLRVSGANVLTF. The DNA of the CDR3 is TGTGCCAGCTCACTCAGGGTCTCTGGGGCCAACGTCCTGACTTTC.

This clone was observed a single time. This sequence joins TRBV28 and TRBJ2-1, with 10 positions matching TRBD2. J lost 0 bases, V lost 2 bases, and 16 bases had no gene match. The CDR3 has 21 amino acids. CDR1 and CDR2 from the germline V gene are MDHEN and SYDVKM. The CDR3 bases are TGTGCCAGCAGTTTAGAGTCTTGGGCTAGCGGGAGAGGGGTCTCCTACAATGAGCAGTTCTTC. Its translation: CASSLESWASGRGVSYNEQFF.

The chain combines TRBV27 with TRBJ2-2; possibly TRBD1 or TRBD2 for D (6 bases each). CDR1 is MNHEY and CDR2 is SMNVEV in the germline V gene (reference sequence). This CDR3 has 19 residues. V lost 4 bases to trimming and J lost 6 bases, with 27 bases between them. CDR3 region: CASSYTINPRGGEAGELFF. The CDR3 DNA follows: TGTGCCAGCAGTTACACCATTAACCCCAGGGGAGGAGAGGCCGGGGAGCTGTTTTTT.

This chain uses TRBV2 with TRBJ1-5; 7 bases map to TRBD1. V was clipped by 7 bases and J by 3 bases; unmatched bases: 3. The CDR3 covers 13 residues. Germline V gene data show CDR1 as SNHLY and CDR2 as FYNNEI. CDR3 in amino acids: CASKGQVNQPQHF. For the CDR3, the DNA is TGTGCCAGCAAAGGACAGGTCAATCAGCCCCAGCATTTT.